The 11 T cell receptor beta chains reported below all come from one sample, sequenced in a study of shared clonotypes between healthy human individuals. Method: immunoSEQ multiplex PCR; TCRdb's copy keeps in-frame clones and lacks some. The sample lists fewer than 1.6 million clones; about 98.5% were seen once. Sequencing used naive CD4+ T cells sorted from blood. The subset: CD45RA+ positively selected. The source is a man aged 30 to 45 in good health.

This clone was seen only once. Within the sample, other DNA sequences also encode this same CDR3. This sequence joins TRBV18 and TRBJ2-5, with D possibly TRBD1 on 5 matching bases. The CDR3 runs to 14 residues. Trimming stripped 3 bases from V and 2 bases from J, with 10 bases between. CDR1 and CDR2 from the germline V gene are KGHSH and LQKENI. CDR3 DNA: TGTGCCAGCTCACCTGGGGCAGGGCAAGAGACCCAGTACTTC. This codes for CASSPGAGQETQYF. Supplemented by reference TRBV18 and TRBJ2-5, the full variable domain reads NAGVMQNPRHLVRRRGQEARLRCSPMKGHSHVYWYRQLPEEGLKFMVYLQKENIIDESGMPKERFSAEFPKEGPSILRIQQVVRGDSAAYFCASSPGAGQETQYFGPGTRLLVL.

Regarding this clone: At one end the junction does not follow the germline gene, possibly because of a read error. This chain links TRBV7-7 with TRBJ2-5, with D perhaps assigned TRBD1 or TRBD2 (6 bases each). Per the germline V gene, CDR1 is SSHAT and CDR2 is FNYEAQ (reference sequence). The CDR3 is 14 residues long. This chain's CDR3 is CASSQSGGHETQYF. The DNA of the CDR3 is TGTGCTAGCAGCCAAAGTGGGGGGCATGAGACCCAGTACTTC.

This chain links TRBV9 with TRBJ1-1; D remains unclear. CDR1 and CDR2 (germline): SGDLS, YYNGEE. CDR3 length: 15 amino acids. Trimming pared 3 bases from V and 1 base from J, leaving 13 bases between. Here the CDR3 reads CASSGGPWGNTEAFF. CDR3 DNA: TGTGCCAGCAGCGGAGGCCCTTGGGGGAACACTGAAGCTTTCTTT.

This clone was picked up one time. The rearrangement links TRBV7-2 to TRBJ1-5; perhaps TRBD1 as D (6 bases). CDR3 length equals 17 residues. V lost 4 bases and J lost 0, with 16 bases in between. Germline values: CDR1 SGHTA, CDR2 FQGNSA. The CDR3 DNA is TGTGCCAGCAGCTGGAAAACAGGGCCCTATAGCAATCAGCCCCAGCATTTT. Protein: CASSWKTGPYSNQPQHF. Drawing the rest from reference TRBV7-2 and TRBJ1-5, the complete variable domain is GAGVSQSPSNKVTEKGKDVELRCDPISGHTALYWYRQSLGQGLEFLIYFQGNSAPDKSGLPSDRFSAERTGGSVSTLTIQRTQQEDSAVYLCASSWKTGPYSNQPQHFGDGTRLSIL.

The chain employs TRBV9 and TRBJ2-3; no definite D call. V was cut by 0 bases and J by 8 bases, with 10 bases left in between. Germline CDR1 SGDLS, CDR2 YYNGEE. The CDR3 runs 13 residues. CDR3 in amino acids: CASSVADLGTQYF. The CDR3 DNA sequence: TGTGCCAGCAGCGTAGCCGATTTAGGTACGCAGTATTTT.

This clone was detected only once. This chain joins TRBV19 and TRBJ2-7; D is unresolved. The CDR3 loop spans 13 amino acids. Trimming cost V 5 bases and J 3 bases, with 11 bases left between them. CDR1 is LNHDA and CDR2 is SQIVND in the germline V gene (reference sequence). The CDR3 reads CASSLRQYYEQYF. The CDR3 region has the DNA TGTGCCAGTAGTCTTCGGCAGTACTACGAGCAGTACTTC.

The sample holds one count of this clone. The V call is TRBV5-1, the J call TRBJ2-2; possible D gene TRBD2, 6 bases. CDR1 SGHRS and CDR2 YFSETQ come from the germline V gene. The length of the CDR3 is 15 residues. Trimming left V 2 bases short and J 0 bases short, with 8 bases between. CDR3 amino acids: CASSFIAANTGELFF. The CDR3 region has the DNA TGCGCCAGCAGCTTCATAGCGGCGAACACCGGGGAGCTGTTTTTT. The complete variable domain, with remaining parts taken from reference TRBV5-1 and TRBJ2-2, reads KAGVTQTPRYLIKTRGQQVTLSCSPISGHRSVSWYQQTPGQGLQFLFEYFSETQRNKGNFPGRFSGRQFSNSRSEMNVSTLELGDSALYLCASSFIAANTGELFFGEGSRLTVL.

The genes are TRBV10-2 and TRBJ2-7; the D gene is possibly TRBD1 (5 bases). The CDR3 is made up of 16 amino acids. CDR1 and CDR2 from the germline V gene are WSHSY and SAAADI. The V end was cut by 2 bases, the J end by 4 bases, with 18 bases between. Here the CDR3 DNA reads TGCGCCAGCAGTGAGCCTAAGACGCCAAGACAGTACGAGCAGTACTTC. It encodes CASSEPKTPRQYEQYF.

This rearrangement joins TRBV10-3 to TRBJ2-2; D gene uncertain. Germline V gene sequence: CDR1 ENHRY, CDR2 SYGVKD. Trimming took 0 bases from V and 1 from J, leaving 9 bases between them. This CDR3 has 16 residues. The CDR3 spells CAISESVRLNTGELFF. In nucleotides, the CDR3 is TGTGCCATCAGTGAGTCAGTGCGTCTGAACACCGGGGAGCTGTTTTTT.

CDR3 amino acids: CASSIFTGVVQPQHF. Here the CDR3 DNA reads TGTGCCAGCAGTATTTTTACAGGAGTAGTTCAGCCCCAGCATTTT. The chain has TRBV5-6 and TRBJ1-5; TRBD1 might be the D (5 bases). Trimming pared 5 bases from V and 6 bases from J, leaving 18 bases between. Germline V gene sequence: CDR1 SGHDT, CDR2 YYEEEE. The CDR3 is made up of 15 amino acids.

The rearrangement links TRBV6-1 to TRBJ1-5; 11 nucleotides agree with TRBD1. The CDR3 is made up of 15 amino acids. V shed 5 bases, J shed 7 bases, and the junction held 7 bases outside the gene matches. Germline values: CDR1 MNHNS, CDR2 SASEGT. CDR3 in DNA: TGTGCCAGCAGTACTCGGACAGGGGGCGCACAGCCCCAGCATTTT. Protein product: CASSTRTGGAQPQHF.